These 12 T cell receptor beta chains originate from one sample sequenced in a study of blood T cell repertoires in COVID-19. The table came from immunoSEQ multiplex PCR; TCRdb's copy has only in-frame clones and leaves some out. The sample carries 250,000 to 350,000 clones, roughly 90% recorded once. Sequencing used peripheral blood. These receptors all stem from a woman between 25 and 40 years old with COVID-19, enrolled during active disease.

The chain links TRBV7-9 to TRBJ1-1, with a tentative D call TRBD1 (6 bases). Looked up from germline, CDR1 is SEHNR and CDR2 is FQNEAQ (reference sequence). This CDR3 is 14 amino acids long. V gave up 5 bases and J gave up 4 bases, with 14 bases separating them. As DNA, the CDR3 is TGTGCCAGCAGCACGGACAGCCCGAGCACTGAAGCTTTCTTT. This encodes CASSTDSPSTEAFF.

This clone was observed a few times. The J gene is TRBJ2-1, the V gene TRBV7-6; 10 nucleotides line up with TRBD2. This CDR3 has 16 residues. Germline CDR1 reads SGHVS; CDR2 reads FNYEAQ. V lost 2 bases and J lost 4; bases outside the gene matches: 5. CDR3 DNA sequence: TGTGCCAGCAGCTTAACCGGGACTAGCGCATACAATGAGCAGTTCTTC. Protein sequence: CASSLTGTSAYNEQFF.

The chain recombines TRBV5-1 with TRBJ1-2; possible D gene TRBD1, 5 bases. The CDR3 consists of 13 residues. Germline V CDR1 and CDR2: SGHRS, YFSETQ. V was cut by 1 base and J by 5 bases, with 9 bases left in between. The CDR3 reads CASSLPGGYGYTF. CDR3 in DNA: TGCGCCAGCAGCTTGCCCGGGGGTTATGGCTACACCTTC.

The CDR3: CSAPVGGANYNEQFF. The DNA for the CDR3 is TGCAGCGCGCCGGTCGGGGGGGCGAATTACAATGAGCAGTTCTTC. The chain links TRBV29-1 to TRBJ2-1; TRBD2 aligns across 8 bases. Germline CDR1 and CDR2: SQVTM and ANQGSEA. V was pared by 7 bases and J by 4 bases, with 12 bases of the junction left unmatched. This CDR3 is built from 15 residues.

The chain joins TRBV5-1 to TRBJ2-7; possibly TRBD1 for D (6 bases). V dropped 2 bases and J dropped 5 bases, with 8 bases sitting between them. CDR1 and CDR2 from the germline V gene are SGHRS and YFSETQ. This CDR3 contains 12 residues. The CDR3 here is CASSLQGDEQYF. In DNA, the CDR3 is TGCGCCAGCAGCTTACAGGGTGACGAGCAGTACTTC.

The chain carries TRBV18 and TRBJ1-4, with a weak D call TRBD1 (6 bases). Germline values: CDR1 KGHSH, CDR2 LQKENI. V shed 3 bases and J shed 8 bases, with 19 bases lying between them. This CDR3 is built from 16 residues. The CDR3 DNA sequence: TGTGCCAGCTCACCCCTGAAGACAGGTTTGATGGAAAAACTGTTTTTT. It codes for CASSPLKTGLMEKLFF.

The gene calls are TRBV6-5 and TRBJ1-1; 7 positions match TRBD1. Germline V lookup: CDR1 MNHEY, CDR2 SVGAGI. The CDR3 has 15 residues. After removal of 6 bases from V and 2 bases from J, the junction contained 9 bases not matched to a gene. The CDR3 DNA reads TGTGCCAGCAGCCCCCCGGGACAGCCCAACACTGAAGCTTTCTTT. Encoded protein: CASSPPGQPNTEAFF.

The rearrangement uses TRBV6-5 and TRBJ1-6; TRBD1 is a possible D gene (5 bases). Germline V lookup: CDR1 MNHEY, CDR2 SVGAGI. There are 13 residues in the CDR3. V gave up 4 bases and J gave up 6 bases, with 7 bases separating them. CDR3 in DNA: TGTGCCAGCAGTTTCCAGGGTAATTCACCCCTCCACTTT. Its protein is CASSFQGNSPLHF.

The chain is built from TRBV3-1 (or the pseudogene TRBV3-2) and TRBJ2-7, with 7 bases fitting TRBD2. Trimming at V came to 0 bases and at J to 2 bases, leaving 7 bases not matched to a gene. The CDR3 has 16 residues. From germline, CDR1 is LGHDT and CDR2 YNNKEL (reference sequence). The CDR3 region has the DNA TGTGCCAGCAGCCAAGAGTTGCGCGGGAGCCCCTACGAGCAGTACTTC. This gives the protein CASSQELRGSPYEQYF.

The chain carries TRBV11-2 and TRBJ2-7; 7 nucleotides align to TRBD2. V trimming: 4 bases; J trimming: 4 bases; junction bases outside the gene matches: 16. Germline CDR1 is SGHAT and CDR2 is FQNNGV. The CDR3 has 17 residues. As DNA, the CDR3 is TGTGCCAGCAGCTACGGAATAGCGGGCGGAGAGGGATACGAGCAGTACTTC. This encodes CASSYGIAGGEGYEQYF.

J is TRBJ2-7 and V is TRBV6-5; 13 bases are a match to TRBD2. There are 15 residues in the CDR3. The germline CDR1 and CDR2 sequences are MNHEY and SVGAGI. Losses at the gene ends were 6 bases for V and 2 bases for J; bases not matched to a gene: 4. The CDR3 is CASSNGLAGAYEQYF. DNA for the CDR3: TGTGCCAGCAGCAATGGACTAGCGGGAGCCTACGAGCAGTACTTC.

The J gene is TRBJ2-7, the V gene TRBV4-2; 12 bases are a match to TRBD2. V trimming: 3 bases; J trimming: 7 bases; junction bases outside the gene matches: 4. The CDR3 consists of 14 residues. Looked up from germline, CDR1 is LGHNA and CDR2 is YNFKEQ. The CDR3 region has the DNA TGTGCCAGCAGCCATATTGGACTAGCGGGAGAGCAGTACTTC. Translated, it gives CASSHIGLAGEQYF.